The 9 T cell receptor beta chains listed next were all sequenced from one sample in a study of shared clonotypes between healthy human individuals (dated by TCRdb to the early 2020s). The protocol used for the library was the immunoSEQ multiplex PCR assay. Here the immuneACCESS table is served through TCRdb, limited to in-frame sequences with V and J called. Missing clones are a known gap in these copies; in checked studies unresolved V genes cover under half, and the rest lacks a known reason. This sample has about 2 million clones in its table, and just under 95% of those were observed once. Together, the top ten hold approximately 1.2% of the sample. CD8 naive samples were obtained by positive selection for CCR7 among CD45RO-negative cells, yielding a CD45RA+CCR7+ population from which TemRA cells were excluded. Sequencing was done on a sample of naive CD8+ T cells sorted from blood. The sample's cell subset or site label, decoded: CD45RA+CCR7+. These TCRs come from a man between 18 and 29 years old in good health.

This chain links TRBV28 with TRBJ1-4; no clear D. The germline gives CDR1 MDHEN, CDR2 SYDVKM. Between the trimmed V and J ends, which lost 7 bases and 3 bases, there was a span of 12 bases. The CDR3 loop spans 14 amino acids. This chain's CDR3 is CASTPRRSNEKLFF. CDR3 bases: TGTGCCAGCACCCCCCGGCGGTCTAATGAAAAACTGTTTTTT.

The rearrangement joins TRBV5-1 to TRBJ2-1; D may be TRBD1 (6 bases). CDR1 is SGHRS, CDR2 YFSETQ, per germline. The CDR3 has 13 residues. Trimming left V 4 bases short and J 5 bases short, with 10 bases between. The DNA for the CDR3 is TGCGCCAGCAGCCAGACAGGTAACAATGAGCAGTTCTTC. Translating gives CASSQTGNNEQFF.

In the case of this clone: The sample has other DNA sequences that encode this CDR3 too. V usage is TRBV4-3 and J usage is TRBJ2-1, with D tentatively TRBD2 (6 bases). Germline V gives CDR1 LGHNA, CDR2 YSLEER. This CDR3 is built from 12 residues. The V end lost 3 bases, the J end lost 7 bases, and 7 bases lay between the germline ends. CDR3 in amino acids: CASSQEGNEQFF. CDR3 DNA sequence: TGCGCCAGCAGCCAGGAGGGGAATGAGCAGTTCTTC.

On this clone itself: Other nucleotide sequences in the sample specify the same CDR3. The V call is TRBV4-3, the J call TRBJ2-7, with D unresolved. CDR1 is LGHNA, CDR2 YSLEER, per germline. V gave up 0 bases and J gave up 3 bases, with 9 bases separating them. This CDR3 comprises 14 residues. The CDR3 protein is CASSQDLGDYEQYF. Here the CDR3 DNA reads TGCGCCAGCAGCCAAGATCTTGGAGACTACGAGCAGTACTTC.

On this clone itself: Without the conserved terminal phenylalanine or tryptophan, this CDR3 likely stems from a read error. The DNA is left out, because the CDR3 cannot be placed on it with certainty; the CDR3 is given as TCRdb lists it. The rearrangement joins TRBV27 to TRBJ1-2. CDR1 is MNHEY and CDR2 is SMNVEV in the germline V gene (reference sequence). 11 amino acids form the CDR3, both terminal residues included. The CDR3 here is CASSPGLGYAS.

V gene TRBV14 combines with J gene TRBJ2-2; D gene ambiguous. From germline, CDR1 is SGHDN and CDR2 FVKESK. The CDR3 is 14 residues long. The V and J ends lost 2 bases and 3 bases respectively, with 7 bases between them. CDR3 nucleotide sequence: TGTGCCAGCAGCCAAATCCTTTACACCGGGGAGCTGTTTTTT. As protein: CASSQILYTGELFF.

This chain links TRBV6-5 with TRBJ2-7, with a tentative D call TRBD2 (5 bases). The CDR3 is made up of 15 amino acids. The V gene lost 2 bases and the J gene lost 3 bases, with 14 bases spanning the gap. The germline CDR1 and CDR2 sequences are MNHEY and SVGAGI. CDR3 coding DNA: TGTGCCAGCAGTTACGAGGGAACAGCTATCTACGAGCAGTACTTC. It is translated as CASSYEGTAIYEQYF.

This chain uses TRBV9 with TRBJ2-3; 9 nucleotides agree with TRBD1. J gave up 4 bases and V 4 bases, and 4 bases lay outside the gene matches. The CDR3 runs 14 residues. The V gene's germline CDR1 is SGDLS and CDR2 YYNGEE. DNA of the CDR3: TGTGCCAGCAGCTACCGGGACAGGGCAGATACGCAGTATTTT. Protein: CASSYRDRADTQYF.

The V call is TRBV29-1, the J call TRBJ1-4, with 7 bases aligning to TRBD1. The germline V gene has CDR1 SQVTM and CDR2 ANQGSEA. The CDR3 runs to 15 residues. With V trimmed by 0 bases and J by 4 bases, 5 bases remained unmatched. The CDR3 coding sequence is TGCAGCGTTGAAGAAATGGGACAGATTAATGAAAAACTGTTTTTT. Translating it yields CSVEEMGQINEKLFF.